This entry lists 14 T cell receptor beta chains sequenced from one sample in a study of patients and donors after allogeneic stem cell transplantation (dated by TCRdb to 2018 to 2020). Libraries were built with RT-PCR. Sequenced using a NextSeq 550. TCRdb reprocessing: public reads trimmed at Q25 with fastp, clones called with MiXCR, in-frame beta chains kept. Rows with one shared CDR3 protein collapse into an entry with the most common genes and DNA. The sample table lists about 150,000 distinct CDR3 sequences, approximately 35% of them with a count of one. The biggest ten clones account for less than 60% of the sample. Sequenced: blood, either unsorted or a sorted T cell fraction (not recorded which). The receptors here all came from a human donor who was either an allogeneic HSCT recipient or a stem cell or donor lymphocyte infusion donor (not recorded which). It is not recorded whose cells these are; they may come from a transplant donor.

The chain links TRBV27 to TRBJ1-5; tentative D call: TRBD1 (5 bases). V lost 5 bases and J lost 5, with 16 bases in between. The CDR3 length is 15 residues. Germline V gene data show CDR1 as MNHEY and CDR2 as SMNVEV (reference sequence). Written as DNA, the CDR3 is TGTGCCAGCAGTCCCAGGCAGGGCTGGGATCAGCCCCAGCATTTT. It codes for CASSPRQGWDQPQHF.

The chain combines TRBV7-9 with TRBJ2-7, with D perhaps TRBD1 or TRBD2 (5 bases each). This CDR3 region has 17 residues. The V and J ends lost 5 bases and 4 bases respectively, with 24 bases between them. The germline V gene encodes CDR1 SEHNR and CDR2 FQNEAQ (reference sequence). The CDR3 DNA reads as TGTGCCAGCAGCACCCCGGGGCTGACCGGGGTGAAGTACGAGCAGTACTTC. Protein product: CASSTPGLTGVKYEQYF.

The V call is TRBV5-5, the J call TRBJ1-2; D uncertain. V gave up 2 bases and J gave up 6 bases, with 8 bases separating them. The CDR3 is made up of 12 amino acids. CDR1 and CDR2 (germline): SGHKS, YYEKEE (reference sequence). The CDR3 region has the DNA TGTGCCAGCAGCTTCAACATGGATGGCTACACCTTC. This gives the protein CASSFNMDGYTF. Filled out from reference TRBV5-5 and TRBJ1-2, the complete variable domain reads DAGVTQSPTHLIKTRGQQVTLRCSPISGHKSVSWYQQVLGQGPQFIFQYYEKEERGRGNFPDRFSARQFPNYSSELNVNALLLGDSALYLCASSFNMDGYTFGSGTRLTVV.

A few counts support this clonotype. The J gene is TRBJ2-1, the V gene TRBV27; D tentatively fits TRBD1 or TRBD2 (5 bases each). The CDR3 totals 13 residues. Germline V gene sequence: CDR1 MNHEY, CDR2 SMNVEV (reference sequence). V was trimmed by 3 bases and J by 5 bases, leaving 8 bases between them. CDR3 bases: TGTGCCAGCAGTTTGGTGGGGGACAATGAGCAGTTCTTC. Protein: CASSLVGDNEQFF.

This clonotype turned up a few times. This chain links TRBV7-2 with TRBJ1-6, with D tentatively TRBD1 (6 bases). CDR1 and CDR2 from the germline V gene are SGHTA and FQGNSA. V was shortened by 5 bases and J by 0 bases, with 14 bases between the two germline ends. The CDR3 runs 17 residues. The DNA of the CDR3 is TGTGCCAGCAGCCCTCGGACAGAAAGCTCCTATAATTCACCCCTCCACTTT. This sequence encodes CASSPRTESSYNSPLHF.

This clonotype has only one observation. The J gene is TRBJ1-1, the V gene TRBV6-2 or TRBV6-3; TRBD1 might be the D (6 bases). CDR3 length: 13 amino acids. CDR1 is MNHEY, CDR2 SVGEGT, per germline. Deletions cut 11 bases from V and 4 bases from J, with 17 bases between. CDR3 in amino acids: CAGRSGATTEAFF. CDR3 nucleotides: TGTGCCGGGCGATCAGGGGCGACCACTGAAGCTTTCTTT.

The rearrangement uses TRBV24-1 and TRBJ2-1, with TRBD1 matching 8 bases. This CDR3 contains 17 residues. Trimming removed 3 bases from V and 3 bases from J; junction bases left unmatched: 9. Germline V gene sequence: CDR1 KGHDR, CDR2 SFDVKD. DNA of the CDR3: TGTGCCACCAGTGATCCCTGGACAGGGACTTTCTACAATGAGCAGTTCTTC. Protein: CATSDPWTGTFYNEQFF.

In its sample, this clonotype was seen a few times. This sequence joins TRBV5-1 and TRBJ2-3; 8 nucleotides match TRBD2. Germline CDR1 is SGHRS and CDR2 is YFSETQ. Trimming removed 3 bases from V and 3 bases from J; junction bases left unmatched: 9. CDR3 length equals 16 residues. The CDR3 reads CASSSTLAGRTDTQYF. The CDR3, as DNA: TGCGCCAGCAGCTCGACTCTAGCGGGTAGGACAGATACGCAGTATTTT.

As regards this clonotype: Given the absence of the conserved phenylalanine or tryptophan at the CDR3 end, a read error is likely. The V gene is TRBV3-1, the J gene TRBJ2-7; 8 nucleotides align to TRBD2. This CDR3 region has 15 residues. Germline V gene sequence: CDR1 LGHDT, CDR2 YNNKEL (reference sequence). With V trimmed by 4 bases and J by 2 bases, 7 bases remained unmatched. In DNA, the CDR3 is TGTGCCAGCAGCCGGAAGCGGGGGCCAGCCTACGAGCAGTACCTC. It yields the protein CASSRKRGPAYEQYL.

This chain's CDR3 is CSANHRDRGSEQFF. The CDR3 nucleotides are TGCAGTGCTAATCACCGGGACAGGGGAAGTGAGCAGTTCTTC. The chain uses TRBV20-1 and TRBJ2-1; TRBD1 agrees at 10 bases. This CDR3 has 14 amino acids. Trimming took 4 bases from V and 9 from J; bases not matched to a gene: 9. The germline gives CDR1 DFQATT, CDR2 SNEGSKA (reference sequence).

The CDR3 loop reads CASSLGGGPGIGEQFF. The CDR3 DNA reads TGTGCCAGCAGTTTAGGCGGGGGGCCCGGGATAGGTGAGCAGTTCTTC. The gene calls are TRBV12-3 or TRBV12-4 and TRBJ2-1, with 8 bases fitting TRBD2. Losses at the gene ends were 1 base for V and 9 bases for J; bases not matched to a gene: 11. This CDR3 region has 16 residues.

This clonotype appeared a few times. This rearrangement joins TRBV7-9 to TRBJ1-6; 7 nucleotides line up with TRBD1. Germline V gene lookup returns CDR1 SEHNR and CDR2 FQNEAQ (reference sequence). V lost 5 bases, J lost 10 bases, and 14 bases stayed unmatched. The CDR3 totals 16 residues. DNA for the CDR3: TGTGCCAGCAGCATTCCAGGGGGACAGTTTGGATCACCCCTCCACTTT. Its translation: CASSIPGGQFGSPLHF.

In its sample, this clonotype was seen a few times. The V gene is TRBV5-1, the J gene TRBJ1-6; possibly TRBD1 for D (5 bases). Germline CDR1 reads SGHRS; CDR2 reads YFSETQ. V lost 3 bases and J lost 10, with 17 bases in between. The CDR3 has 15 residues. CDR3 in amino acids: CASSSGREKVSPLHF. In DNA, the CDR3 is TGCGCCAGCAGCTCGGGACGGGAGAAGGTCTCACCCCTCCACTTT.

This sequence joins TRBV7-8 and TRBJ1-1; 9 bases match TRBD1. J gave up 8 bases and V 5 bases, and 9 bases lay outside the gene matches. This CDR3 has 14 residues. Germline V gene sequence: CDR1 SGHVS, CDR2 FQNEAQ. The CDR3 nucleotides are TGTGCCAGCAGCCTGCACAGGGGGCAGGGGGAAGCTTTCTTT. As protein: CASSLHRGQGEAFF.